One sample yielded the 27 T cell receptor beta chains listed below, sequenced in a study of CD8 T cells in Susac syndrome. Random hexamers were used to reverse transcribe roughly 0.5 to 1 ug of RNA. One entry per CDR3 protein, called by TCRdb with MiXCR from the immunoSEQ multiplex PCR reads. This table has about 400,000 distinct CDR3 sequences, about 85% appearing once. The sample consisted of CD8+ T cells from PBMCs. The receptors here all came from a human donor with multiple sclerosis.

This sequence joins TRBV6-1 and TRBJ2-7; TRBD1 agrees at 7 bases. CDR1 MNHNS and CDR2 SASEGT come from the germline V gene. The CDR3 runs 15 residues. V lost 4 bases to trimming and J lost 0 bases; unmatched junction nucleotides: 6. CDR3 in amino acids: CASSAAAGGSYEQYF. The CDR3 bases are TGTGCCAGCAGTGCTGCGGCAGGGGGCTCCTACGAGCAGTACTTC.

DNA for the CDR3: TGTGCCAGCAGCTTGTGGGGGAGCGCAGATACGCAGTATTTT. This gives the protein CASSLWGSADTQYF. V usage is TRBV7-9 and J usage is TRBJ2-3; D possibly matches TRBD1 or TRBD2 (5 bases each). This CDR3 has 14 amino acids. Germline V gene sequence: CDR1 SEHNR, CDR2 FQNEAQ (reference sequence). V gave up 3 bases and J gave up 4 bases, with 11 bases separating them.

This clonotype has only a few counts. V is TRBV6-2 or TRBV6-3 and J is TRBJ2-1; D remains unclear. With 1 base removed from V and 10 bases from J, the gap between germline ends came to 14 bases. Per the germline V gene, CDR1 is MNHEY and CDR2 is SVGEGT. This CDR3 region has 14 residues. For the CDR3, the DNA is TGTGCCAGCAGTTACTACGCCGCGACCCCGGAGCAGTTCTTC. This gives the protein CASSYYAATPEQFF.

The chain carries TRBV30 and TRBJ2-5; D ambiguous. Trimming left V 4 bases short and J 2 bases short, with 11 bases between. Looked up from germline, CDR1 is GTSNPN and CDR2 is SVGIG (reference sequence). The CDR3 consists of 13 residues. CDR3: CAWTKGSQETQYF. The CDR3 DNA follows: TGTGCCTGGACGAAAGGGTCTCAAGAGACCCAGTACTTC.

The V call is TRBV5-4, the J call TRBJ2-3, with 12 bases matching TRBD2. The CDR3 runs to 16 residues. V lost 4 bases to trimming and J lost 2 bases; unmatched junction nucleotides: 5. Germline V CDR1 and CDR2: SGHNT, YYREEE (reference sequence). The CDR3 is CASSPWTSGATDTQYF. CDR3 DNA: TGTGCCAGCAGCCCGTGGACTAGCGGGGCCACAGATACGCAGTATTTT.

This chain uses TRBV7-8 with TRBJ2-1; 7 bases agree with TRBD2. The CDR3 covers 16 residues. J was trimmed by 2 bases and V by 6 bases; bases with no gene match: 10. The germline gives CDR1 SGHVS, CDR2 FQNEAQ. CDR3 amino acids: CASSRIGGITYNEQFF. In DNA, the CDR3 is TGTGCCAGCAGTCGGATCGGGGGGATTACCTACAATGAGCAGTTCTTC.

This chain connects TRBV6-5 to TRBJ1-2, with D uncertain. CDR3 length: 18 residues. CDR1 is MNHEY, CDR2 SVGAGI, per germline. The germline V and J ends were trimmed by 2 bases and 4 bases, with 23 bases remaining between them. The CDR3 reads CASSYRTYNTVVSYGYTF. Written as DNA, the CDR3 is TGTGCCAGCAGTTACAGAACGTACAATACGGTTGTATCCTATGGCTACACCTTC.

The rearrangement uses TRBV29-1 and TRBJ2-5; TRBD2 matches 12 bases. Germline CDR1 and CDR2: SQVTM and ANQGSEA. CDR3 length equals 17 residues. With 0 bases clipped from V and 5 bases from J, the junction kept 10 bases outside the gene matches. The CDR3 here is CSVEDWTSGTLRETQYF. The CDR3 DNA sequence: TGCAGCGTTGAAGATTGGACTAGCGGGACACTAAGGGAGACCCAGTACTTC. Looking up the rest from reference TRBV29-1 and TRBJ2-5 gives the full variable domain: SAVISQKPSRDICQRGTSLTIQCQVDSQVTMMFWYRQQPGQSLTLIATANQGSEATYESGFVIDKFPISRPNLTFSTLTVSNMSPEDSSIYLCSVEDWTSGTLRETQYFGPGTRLLVL.

CDR3 coding DNA: TGTGCCAGCAGTTCGTTGTCCGGAGACTATGGCTACACCTTC. It yields the protein CASSSLSGDYGYTF. This chain uses TRBV12-3 or TRBV12-4 with TRBJ1-2; D is unclear. V gave up 4 bases and J gave up 3 bases, with 12 bases separating them. CDR3 size: 14 residues.

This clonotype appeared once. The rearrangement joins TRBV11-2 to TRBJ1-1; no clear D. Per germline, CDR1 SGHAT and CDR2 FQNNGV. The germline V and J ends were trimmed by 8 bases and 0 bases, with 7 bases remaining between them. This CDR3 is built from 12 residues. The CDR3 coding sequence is TGTGCCAGCCTGAGTATGAACACTGAAGCTTTCTTT. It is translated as CASLSMNTEAFF.

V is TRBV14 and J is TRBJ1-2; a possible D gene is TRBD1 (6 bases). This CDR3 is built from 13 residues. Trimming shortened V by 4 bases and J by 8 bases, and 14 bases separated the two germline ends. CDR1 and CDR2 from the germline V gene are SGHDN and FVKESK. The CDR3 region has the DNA TGTGCCAGCAGCCCCGGGACATTATGGGGCTACACCTTC. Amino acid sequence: CASSPGTLWGYTF. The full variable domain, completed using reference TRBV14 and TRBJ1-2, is EAGVTQFPSHSVIEKGQTVTLRCDPISGHDNLYWYRRVMGKEIKFLLHFVKESKQDESGMPNNRFLAERTGGTYSTLKVQPAELEDSGVYFCASSPGTLWGYTFGSGTRLTVV.

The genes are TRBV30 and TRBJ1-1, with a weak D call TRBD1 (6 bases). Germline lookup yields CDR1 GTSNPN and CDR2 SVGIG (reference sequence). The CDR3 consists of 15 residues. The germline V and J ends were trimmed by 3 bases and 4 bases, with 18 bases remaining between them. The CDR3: CAWRGRGQPSTEAFF. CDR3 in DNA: TGTGCCTGGAGGGGCCGGGGGCAACCGAGCACTGAAGCTTTCTTT. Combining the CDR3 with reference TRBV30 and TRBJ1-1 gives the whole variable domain SQTIHQWPATLVQPVGSPLSLECTVEGTSNPNLYWYRQAAGRGLQLLFYSVGIGQISSEVPQNLSASRPQDRQFILSSKKLLLSDSGFYLCAWRGRGQPSTEAFFGQGTRLTVV.

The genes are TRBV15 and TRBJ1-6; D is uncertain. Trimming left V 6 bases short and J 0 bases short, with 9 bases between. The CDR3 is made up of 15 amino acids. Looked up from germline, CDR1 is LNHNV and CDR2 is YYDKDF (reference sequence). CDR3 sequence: CATRVNPSYNSPLHF. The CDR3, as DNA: TGTGCCACCAGGGTGAACCCCTCCTATAATTCACCCCTCCACTTT.

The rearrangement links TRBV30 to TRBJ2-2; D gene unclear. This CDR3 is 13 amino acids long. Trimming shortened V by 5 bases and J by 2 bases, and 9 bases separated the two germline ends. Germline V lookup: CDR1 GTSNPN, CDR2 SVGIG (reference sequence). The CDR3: CAWQDGNTGELFF. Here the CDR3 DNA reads TGTGCCTGGCAAGACGGAAACACCGGGGAGCTGTTTTTT.

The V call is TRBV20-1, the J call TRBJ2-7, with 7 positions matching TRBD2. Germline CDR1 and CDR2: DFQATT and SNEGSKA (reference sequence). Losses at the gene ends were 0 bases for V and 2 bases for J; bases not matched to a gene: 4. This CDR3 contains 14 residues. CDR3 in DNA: TGCAGTGCTAGAGAAGCGGGGCAGGCCTACGAGCAGTACTTC. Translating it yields CSAREAGQAYEQYF.

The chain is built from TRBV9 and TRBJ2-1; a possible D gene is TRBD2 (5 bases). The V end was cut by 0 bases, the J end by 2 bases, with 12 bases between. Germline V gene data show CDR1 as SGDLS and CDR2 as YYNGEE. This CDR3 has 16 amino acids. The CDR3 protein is CASSVELGPPYNEQFF. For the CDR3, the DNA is TGTGCCAGCAGCGTAGAACTAGGACCCCCCTACAATGAGCAGTTCTTC. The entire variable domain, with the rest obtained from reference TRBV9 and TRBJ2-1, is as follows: DSGVTQTPKHLITATGQRVTLRCSPRSGDLSVYWYQQSLDQGLQFLIQYYNGEERAKGNILERFSAQQFPDLHSELNLSSLELGDSALYFCASSVELGPPYNEQFFGPGTRLTVL.

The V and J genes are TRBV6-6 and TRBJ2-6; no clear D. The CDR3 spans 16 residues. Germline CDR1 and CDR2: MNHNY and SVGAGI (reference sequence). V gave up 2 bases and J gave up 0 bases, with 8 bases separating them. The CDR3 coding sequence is TGTGCCAGCAGTTACATCGTCAGCTCTGGGGCCAACGTCCTGACTTTC. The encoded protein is CASSYIVSSGANVLTF.

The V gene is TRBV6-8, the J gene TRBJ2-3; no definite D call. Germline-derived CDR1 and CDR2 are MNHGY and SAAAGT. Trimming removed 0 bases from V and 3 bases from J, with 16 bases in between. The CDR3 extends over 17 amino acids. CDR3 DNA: TGTGCCAGCAGTTACTCGAGATCTATACGAGGAACAGATACGCAGTATTTT. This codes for CASSYSRSIRGTDTQYF.

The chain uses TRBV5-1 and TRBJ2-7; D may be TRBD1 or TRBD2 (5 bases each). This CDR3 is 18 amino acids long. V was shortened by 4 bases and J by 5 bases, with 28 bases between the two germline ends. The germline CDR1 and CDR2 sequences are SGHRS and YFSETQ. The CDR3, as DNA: TGCGCCAGCAGCGTCTTCCCCGCCGGGGCAGGGTTAACCCACGAGCAGTACTTC. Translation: CASSVFPAGAGLTHEQYF.

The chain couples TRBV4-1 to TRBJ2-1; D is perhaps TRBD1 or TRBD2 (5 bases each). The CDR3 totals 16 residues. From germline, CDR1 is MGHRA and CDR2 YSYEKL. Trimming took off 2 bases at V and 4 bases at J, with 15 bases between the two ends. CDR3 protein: CASSQLPGPTYNEQFF. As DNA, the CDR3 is TGCGCCAGCAGCCAACTACCGGGACCGACATACAATGAGCAGTTCTTC.

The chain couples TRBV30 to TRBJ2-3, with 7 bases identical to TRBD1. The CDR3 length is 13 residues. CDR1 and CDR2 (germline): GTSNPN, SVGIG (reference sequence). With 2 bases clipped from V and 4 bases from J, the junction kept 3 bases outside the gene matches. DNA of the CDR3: TGTGCCTGGAGTCCCGGGACAGCAGATACGCAGTATTTT. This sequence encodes CAWSPGTADTQYF.

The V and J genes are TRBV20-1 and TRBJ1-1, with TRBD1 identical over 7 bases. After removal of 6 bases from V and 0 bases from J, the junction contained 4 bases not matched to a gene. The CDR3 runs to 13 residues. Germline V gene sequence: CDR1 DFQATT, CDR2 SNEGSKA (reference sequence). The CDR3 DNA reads TGCAGTGCCACAGGGACAGTGAACACTGAAGCTTTCTTT. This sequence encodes CSATGTVNTEAFF.

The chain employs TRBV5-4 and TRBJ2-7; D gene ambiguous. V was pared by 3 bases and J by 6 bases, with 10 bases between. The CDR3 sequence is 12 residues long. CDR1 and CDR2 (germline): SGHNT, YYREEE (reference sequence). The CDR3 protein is CASSSANSEQYF. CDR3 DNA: TGTGCCAGCAGCTCGGCTAACTCCGAGCAGTACTTC.

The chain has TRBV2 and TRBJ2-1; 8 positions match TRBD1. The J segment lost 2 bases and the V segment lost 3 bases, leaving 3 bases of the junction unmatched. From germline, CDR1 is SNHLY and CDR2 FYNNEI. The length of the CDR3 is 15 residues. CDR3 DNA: TGTGCCAGCAGTGAGCTACAGGGGGCCTACAATGAGCAGTTCTTC. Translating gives CASSELQGAYNEQFF.

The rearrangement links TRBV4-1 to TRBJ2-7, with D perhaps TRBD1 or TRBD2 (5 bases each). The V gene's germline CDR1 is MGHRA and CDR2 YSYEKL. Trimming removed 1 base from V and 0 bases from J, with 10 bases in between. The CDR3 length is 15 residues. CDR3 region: CASSQAAGSSYEQYF. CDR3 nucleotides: TGCGCCAGCAGCCAAGCGGCAGGGAGCTCCTACGAGCAGTACTTC.

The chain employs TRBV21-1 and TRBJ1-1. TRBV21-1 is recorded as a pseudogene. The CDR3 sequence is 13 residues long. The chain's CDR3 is CASSKVVGTEAFF. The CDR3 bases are TGTGCCAGCAGCAAAGTCGTAGGGACTGAAGCTTTCTTT.

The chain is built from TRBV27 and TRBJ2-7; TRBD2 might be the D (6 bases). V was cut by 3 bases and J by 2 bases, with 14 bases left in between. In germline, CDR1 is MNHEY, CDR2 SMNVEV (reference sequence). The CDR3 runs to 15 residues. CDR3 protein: CASSFYPGGTYEQYF. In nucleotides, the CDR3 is TGTGCCAGCAGTTTTTACCCCGGGGGAACCTACGAGCAGTACTTC.